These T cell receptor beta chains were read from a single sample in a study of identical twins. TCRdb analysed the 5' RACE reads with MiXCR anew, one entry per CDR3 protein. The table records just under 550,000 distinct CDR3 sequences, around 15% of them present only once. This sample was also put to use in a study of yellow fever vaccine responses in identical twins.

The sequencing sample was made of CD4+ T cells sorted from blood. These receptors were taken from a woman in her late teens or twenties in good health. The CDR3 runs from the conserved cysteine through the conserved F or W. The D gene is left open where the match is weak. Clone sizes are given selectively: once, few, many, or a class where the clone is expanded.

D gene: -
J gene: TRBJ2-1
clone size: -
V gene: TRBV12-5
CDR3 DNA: TGTGCTAGTGGTTTAAGGCTGACGGTTACCTACAATGAGCAGTTCTTC
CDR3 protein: CASGLRLTVTYNEQFF

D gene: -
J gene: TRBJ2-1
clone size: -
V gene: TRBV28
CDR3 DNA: TGTGCCATCCAGGGGATCTTAAGGCTCGATGAGCAGTTCTTC
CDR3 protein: CAIQGILRLDEQFF

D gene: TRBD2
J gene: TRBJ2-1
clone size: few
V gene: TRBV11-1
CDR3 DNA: TGTGCCAGCAGCTTCCCGACAAACCGGGGACTAGCGCGTGAAGAGCAGTTCTTC
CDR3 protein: CASSFPTNRGLAREEQFF

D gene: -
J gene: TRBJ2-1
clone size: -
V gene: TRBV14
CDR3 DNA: TGTGCCAGCAGCCAAGGCCGAGACCGGGCCCTAATTTACAATGAGCAGTTCTTC
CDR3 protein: CASSQGRDRALIYNEQFF

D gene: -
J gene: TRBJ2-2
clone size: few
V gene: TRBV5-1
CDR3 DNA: TGCGCCAGCAGCTTTGGGGGGGCGAGTACCGGGGAGCTGTTTTTT
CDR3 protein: CASSFGGASTGELFF

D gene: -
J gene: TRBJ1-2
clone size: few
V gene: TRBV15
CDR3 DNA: TGTGCCACCAGCAGAGGAGGTGGAAAGGACTATGGCTACACCTTC
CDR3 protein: CATSRGGGKDYGYTF

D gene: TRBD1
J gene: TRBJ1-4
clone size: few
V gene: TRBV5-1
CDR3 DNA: TGCGCCAGCAGCTTGGGGACAGGGGACAGTGGAAAACTGTTTTTT
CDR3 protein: CASSLGTGDSGKLFF

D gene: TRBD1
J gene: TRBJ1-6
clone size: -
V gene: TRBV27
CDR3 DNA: TGTGCCAGCAGTTATATACCGGGACAGGCTAATTCACCCCTCCACTTT
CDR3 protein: CASSYIPGQANSPLHF

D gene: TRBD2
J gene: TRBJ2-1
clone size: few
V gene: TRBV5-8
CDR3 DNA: TGTGCCAGCAGCTTCGGGGGGGCCGGCAATGAGCAGTTCTTC
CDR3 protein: CASSFGGAGNEQFF

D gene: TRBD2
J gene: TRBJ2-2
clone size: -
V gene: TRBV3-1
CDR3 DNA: TGTGCCAGCAGCCAGGGGGGACTAGCGGGGAACACCGGGGAGCTGTTTTTT
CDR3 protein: CASSQGGLAGNTGELFF

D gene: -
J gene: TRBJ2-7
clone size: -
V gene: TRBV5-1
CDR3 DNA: TGCGCCACCACAGACAGGAGAAAACTCTCCTACGAGCAGTACTTC
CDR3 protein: CATTDRRKLSYEQYF

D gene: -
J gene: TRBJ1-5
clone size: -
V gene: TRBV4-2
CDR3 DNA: TGTGCCAGCACCCAGGGCCCGGGGTGGGGCAATCAGCCCCAGCATTTT
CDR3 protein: CASTQGPGWGNQPQHF

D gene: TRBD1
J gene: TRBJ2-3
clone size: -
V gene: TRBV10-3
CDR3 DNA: TGTGCCATCAGCGCCGGACAGGGTTTCCCAGATACGCAGTATTTT
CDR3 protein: CAISAGQGFPDTQYF

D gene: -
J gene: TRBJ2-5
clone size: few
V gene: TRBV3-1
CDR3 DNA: TGTGCCAGCAGCCAAGAAATCTCCCAGTACTTC
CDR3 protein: CASSQEISQYF

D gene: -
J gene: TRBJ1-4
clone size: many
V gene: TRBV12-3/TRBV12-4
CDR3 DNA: TGTGCCAGCAGTCTCCCGACAGGCCAAAAACTGTTTTTT
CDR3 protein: CASSLPTGQKLFF

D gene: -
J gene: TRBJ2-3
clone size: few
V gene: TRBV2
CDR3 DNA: TGTGCCAGCAGTGAGAGGCCACACACCACAGATACGCAGTATTTT
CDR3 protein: CASSERPHTTDTQYF

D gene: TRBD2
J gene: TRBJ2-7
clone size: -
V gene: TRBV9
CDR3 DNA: TGTGCCAGCAGCGGCGGGGGTTACGAGCAGTACTTC
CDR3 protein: CASSGGGYEQYF

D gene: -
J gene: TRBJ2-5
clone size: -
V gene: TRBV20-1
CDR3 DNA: TGCACTATAGGACCCCGAGGGAGGGAGACCCAGTACTTC
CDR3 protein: CTIGPRGRETQYF

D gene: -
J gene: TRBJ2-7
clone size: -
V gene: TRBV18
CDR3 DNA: TGTGCCAGCTCACCATCTATTGGGGAGCAGTACTTC
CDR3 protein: CASSPSIGEQYF

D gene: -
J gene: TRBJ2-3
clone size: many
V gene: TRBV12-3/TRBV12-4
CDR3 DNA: TGTGCCAGCAGTTTCGGGGGGCGCGGCACAGATACGCAGTATTTT
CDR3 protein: CASSFGGRGTDTQYF

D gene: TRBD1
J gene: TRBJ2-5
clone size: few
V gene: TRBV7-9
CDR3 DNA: TGTGCCAGCAGCTTAGTTCGACAGGGGCTGCAGACCCAGTACTTC
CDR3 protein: CASSLVRQGLQTQYF

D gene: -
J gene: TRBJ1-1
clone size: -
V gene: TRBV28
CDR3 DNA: TGTGCCAGCAGGGGGTGGAACACTGAAGCTTTCTTT
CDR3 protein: CASRGWNTEAFF

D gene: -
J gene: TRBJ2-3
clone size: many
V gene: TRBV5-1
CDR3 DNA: TGTGCCAGCAGCTTAGGGGGCACAGATACGCAGTATTTT
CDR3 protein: CASSLGGTDTQYF

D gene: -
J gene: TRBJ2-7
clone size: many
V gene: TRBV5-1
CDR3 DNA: TGCGCCAGCAGCTTGTCGGGACAAGCTTACGAGCAGTACTTC
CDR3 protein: CASSLSGQAYEQYF

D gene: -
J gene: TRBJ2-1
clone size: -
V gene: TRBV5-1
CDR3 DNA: TGCGCCAGCAGGAGGGAAGGGATGGGGTACAATGAGCAGTTCTTC
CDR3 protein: CASRREGMGYNEQFF

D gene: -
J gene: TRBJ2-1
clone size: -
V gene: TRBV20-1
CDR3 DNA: TGCAGTGCTAGGTCGAGTGGCCTAGTCAGGAATGAGCAGTTCTTC
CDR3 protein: CSARSSGLVRNEQFF

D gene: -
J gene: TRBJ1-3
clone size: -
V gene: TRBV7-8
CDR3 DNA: TGTGCCAGCGGCGAGCGGTCAGGGAGCTCTGGAAACACCATATATTTT
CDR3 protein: CASGERSGSSGNTIYF

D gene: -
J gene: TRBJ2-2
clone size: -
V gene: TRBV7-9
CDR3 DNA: TGTGCCAGCAGCTCTTTACTACGGGAGTTCGACGGGGAGCTGTTTTTT
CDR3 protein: CASSSLLREFDGELFF

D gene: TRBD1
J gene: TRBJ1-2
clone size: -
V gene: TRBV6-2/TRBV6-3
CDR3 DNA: TGTGCCAGCAGGACGACAGGGTTGAGCTATGGCTACACCTTC
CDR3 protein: CASRTTGLSYGYTF

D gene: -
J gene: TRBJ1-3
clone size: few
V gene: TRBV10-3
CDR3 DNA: TGTGCCATCAGTGAGTCGACAAATCCGGGCACCATATATTTT
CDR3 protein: CAISESTNPGTIYF

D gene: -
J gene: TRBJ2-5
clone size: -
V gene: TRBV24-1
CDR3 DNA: TGTGCCACCAGTGATTTAAGGGGAGAGACCCAGTACTTC
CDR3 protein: CATSDLRGETQYF

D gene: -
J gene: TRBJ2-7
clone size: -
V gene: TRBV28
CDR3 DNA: TGTGCCAGCAAGCCTAGTGAGAAGGGTGCCGACTACGAGCAGTACTTC
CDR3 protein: CASKPSEKGADYEQYF

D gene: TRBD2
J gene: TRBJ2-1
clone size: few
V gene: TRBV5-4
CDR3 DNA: TGTGCCAGCAGCTTGGCGCGACTAGCGGGATCCTACAATGAGCAGTTCTTC
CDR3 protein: CASSLARLAGSYNEQFF

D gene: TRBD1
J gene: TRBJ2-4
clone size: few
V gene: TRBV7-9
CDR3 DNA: TGTGCCAGCAGCCAACCAGGGGGCATTCAGTACTTC
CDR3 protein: CASSQPGGIQYF

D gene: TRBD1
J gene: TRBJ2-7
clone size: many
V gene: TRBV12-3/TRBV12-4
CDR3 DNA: TGTGCCAGCAGGGATAATACAGGGGGGCAGTACTTC
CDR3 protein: CASRDNTGGQYF

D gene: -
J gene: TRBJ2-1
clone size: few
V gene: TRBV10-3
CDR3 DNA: TGTGCCATCAGTGAGTCGGTTTTGGGGGAGCAGTTCTTC
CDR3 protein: CAISESVLGEQFF

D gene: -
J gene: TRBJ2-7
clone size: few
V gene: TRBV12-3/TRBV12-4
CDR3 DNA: TGTGCCAGCAGTAACAGGGTCCACTACGAGCAGTACTTC
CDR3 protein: CASSNRVHYEQYF

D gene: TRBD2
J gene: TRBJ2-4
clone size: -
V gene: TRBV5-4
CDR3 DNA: TGTGCCAGCAGCTTGGGGGGTAGCGGGAGTGGGGCCAAAAACATTCAGTACTTC
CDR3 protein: CASSLGGSGSGAKNIQYF

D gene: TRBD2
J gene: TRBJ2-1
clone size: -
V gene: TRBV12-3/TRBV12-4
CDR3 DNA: TGTGCCAGCAGGACTAGCGGGAGGAACTACAATGAGCAGTTCTTC
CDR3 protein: CASRTSGRNYNEQFF

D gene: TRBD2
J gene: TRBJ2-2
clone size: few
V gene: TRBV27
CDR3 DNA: TGTGCCAGCAGTTATACGGGGGGATCCGGGGAGCTGTTTTTT
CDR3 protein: CASSYTGGSGELFF

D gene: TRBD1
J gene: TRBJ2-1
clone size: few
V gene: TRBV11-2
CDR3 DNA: TGTGCCAGCAGCCCCACGGTAGGGGGCCGGTCCTACAATGAGCAGTTCTTC
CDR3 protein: CASSPTVGGRSYNEQFF

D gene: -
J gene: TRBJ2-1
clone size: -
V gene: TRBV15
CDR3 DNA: TGTGCCACCAGCAGCCCCTGGGAGTGGCGCAATGAGCAGTTCTTC
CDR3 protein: CATSSPWEWRNEQFF

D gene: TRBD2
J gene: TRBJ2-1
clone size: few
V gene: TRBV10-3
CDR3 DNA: TGTGCCATCAGTGATAGCGGGAGGGGGTCGTCCTACAATGAGCAGTTCTTC
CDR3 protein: CAISDSGRGSSYNEQFF

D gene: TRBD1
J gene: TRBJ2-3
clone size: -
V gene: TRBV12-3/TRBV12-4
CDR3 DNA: TGTGCCAGCAGTTTAGTGGTTGGGACAGGGCGGGATACGCAGTATTTT
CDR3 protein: CASSLVVGTGRDTQYF

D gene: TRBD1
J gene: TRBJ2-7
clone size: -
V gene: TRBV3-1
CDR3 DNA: TGTGCCAGCAGCGGACAGGGTGGGTACGAGCAGTACTTC
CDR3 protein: CASSGQGGYEQYF

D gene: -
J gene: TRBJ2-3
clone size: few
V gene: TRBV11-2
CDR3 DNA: TGTGCCAGCAGCTCTCCATGGGGGACAAAGGAAGGTTCGGGCACAGATACGCAGTATTTT
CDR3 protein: CASSSPWGTKEGSGTDTQYF

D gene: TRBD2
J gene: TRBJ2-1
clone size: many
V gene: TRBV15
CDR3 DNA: TGTGCCACCAGCTCAGTGGGAACTAGCGCATACAATGAGCAGTTCTTC
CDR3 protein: CATSSVGTSAYNEQFF

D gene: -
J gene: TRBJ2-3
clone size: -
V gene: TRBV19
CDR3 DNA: TGTGCCAGTAGTGGGACGGGAGCCCCCGATACGCAGTATTTT
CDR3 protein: CASSGTGAPDTQYF

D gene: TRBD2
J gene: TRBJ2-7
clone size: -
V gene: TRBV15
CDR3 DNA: TGTGCCACCCTACCAACTAGCGGGAGCTCCTACGAGCAGTACTTC
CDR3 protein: CATLPTSGSSYEQYF

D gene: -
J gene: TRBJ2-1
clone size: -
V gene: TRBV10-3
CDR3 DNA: TGTGCCATCAGTGACCCCCGAAGCTACAATGAGCAGTTCTTC
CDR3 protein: CAISDPRSYNEQFF

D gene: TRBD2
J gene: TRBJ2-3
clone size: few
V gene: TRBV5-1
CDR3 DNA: TGCGCCAGCAGCCGGACTAGCGGGGTTGTCACAGATACGCAGTATTTT
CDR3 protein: CASSRTSGVVTDTQYF

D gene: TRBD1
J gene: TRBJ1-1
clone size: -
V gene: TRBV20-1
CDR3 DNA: TGCAGTGCTAGTATGGGGCAGGGGGCCACTGAAGCTTTCTTT
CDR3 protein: CSASMGQGATEAFF

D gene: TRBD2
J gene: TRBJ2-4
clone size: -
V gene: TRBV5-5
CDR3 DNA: TGTGCCAGCAGCCCCCTGACTAGCGGGCTAGCCAAAAACATTCAGTACTTC
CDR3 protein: CASSPLTSGLAKNIQYF

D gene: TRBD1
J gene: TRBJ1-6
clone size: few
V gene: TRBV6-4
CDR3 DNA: TGTGCCAGCGGGGGACAGTTTTTTAATTCACCCCTCCACTTT
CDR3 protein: CASGGQFFNSPLHF

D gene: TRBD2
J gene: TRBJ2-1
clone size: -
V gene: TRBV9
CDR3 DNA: TGTGCCAGCAGCGTAGCCCTCGGACTAGCGGGTTACAATGAGCAGTTCTTC
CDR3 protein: CASSVALGLAGYNEQFF

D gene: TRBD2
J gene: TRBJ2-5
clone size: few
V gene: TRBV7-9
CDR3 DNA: TGTGCCAGCAGCTTCGGCGGGAGGGCTGGTGAGACCCAGTACTTC
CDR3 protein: CASSFGGRAGETQYF

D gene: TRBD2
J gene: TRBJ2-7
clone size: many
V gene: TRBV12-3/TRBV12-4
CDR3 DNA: TGTGCCAGCAGTTTAGGGCTAGCGGGAGGGTACGAGCAGTACTTC
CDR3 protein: CASSLGLAGGYEQYF

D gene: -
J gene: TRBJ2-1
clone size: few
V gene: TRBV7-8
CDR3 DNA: TGTGCCAGCAGCTCATCCACCGTTAGCTCCTACAATGAGCAGTTCTTC
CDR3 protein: CASSSSTVSSYNEQFF

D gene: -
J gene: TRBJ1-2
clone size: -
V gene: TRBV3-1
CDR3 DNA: TGTGCCAGCAGCCAAGAGACGGGGTCGGTCTCTGGCTACACCTTC
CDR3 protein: CASSQETGSVSGYTF